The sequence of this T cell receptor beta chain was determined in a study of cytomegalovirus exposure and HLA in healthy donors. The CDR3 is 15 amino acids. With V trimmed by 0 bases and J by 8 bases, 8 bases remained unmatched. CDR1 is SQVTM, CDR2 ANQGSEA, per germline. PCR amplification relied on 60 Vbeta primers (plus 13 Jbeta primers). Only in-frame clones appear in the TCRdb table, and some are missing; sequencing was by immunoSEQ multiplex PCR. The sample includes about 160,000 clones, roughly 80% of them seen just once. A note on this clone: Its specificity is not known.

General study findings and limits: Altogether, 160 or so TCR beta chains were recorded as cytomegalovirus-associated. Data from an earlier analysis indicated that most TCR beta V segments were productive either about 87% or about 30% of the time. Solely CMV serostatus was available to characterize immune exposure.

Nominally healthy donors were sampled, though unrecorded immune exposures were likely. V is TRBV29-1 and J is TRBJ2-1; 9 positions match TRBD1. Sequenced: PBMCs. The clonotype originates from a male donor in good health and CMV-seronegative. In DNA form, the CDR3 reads TGCAGCGTTGAAGACGGGACAGGGCTGACGGATGAGCAGTTCTTC. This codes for CSVEDGTGLTDEQFF.